Following are 20 T cell receptor beta chains from one sample sequenced in a study of blood T cell repertoires in COVID-19. Clones were sequenced by immunoSEQ multiplex PCR, and TCRdb holds only the in-frame ones, with some missing. This sample has 130,000 or so clones, with roughly two thirds found just once. Sample: peripheral blood. The receptor set was obtained from a woman aged 70 to 79 with acute or convalescent COVID-19.

The chain couples TRBV29-1 to TRBJ1-5; TRBD1 is a possible D gene (5 bases). The V gene lost 7 bases and the J gene lost 10 bases, with 17 bases spanning the gap. Germline V lookup: CDR1 SQVTM, CDR2 ANQGSEA. The CDR3 contains 12 residues. CDR3 in DNA: TGCAGCGCGAAGGACGGGGGTAGCCCCCAGCATTTT. It yields the protein CSAKDGGSPQHF.

This clone was seen a handful of times. This chain connects TRBV6-5 to TRBJ2-3, with 8 bases that match TRBD1. From germline, CDR1 is MNHEY and CDR2 SVGAGI. The CDR3 is 15 residues long. Unmatched junction bases numbered 5, after V lost 5 bases and J lost 1 base. This CDR3 reads CASSTPGQGTDTQYF. DNA of the CDR3: TGTGCCAGCAGTACACCGGGACAGGGCACAGATACGCAGTATTTT.

This clone was detected a few times. J is TRBJ2-1 and V is TRBV5-1, with 12 bases matching TRBD2. The ends lost 0 bases at V and 3 bases at J; junction bases unmatched: 4. The CDR3 consists of 17 residues. Germline-derived CDR1 and CDR2 are SGHRS and YFSETQ. The CDR3 loop is CASSLGTSGDSYNEQFF. Here the CDR3 DNA reads TGCGCCAGCAGCTTGGGGACTAGCGGGGATAGCTACAATGAGCAGTTCTTC.

The sample holds many counts of this clone. This chain uses TRBV25-1 with TRBJ1-6; 7 nucleotides agree with TRBD1. V trimming: 7 bases; J trimming: 5 bases; junction bases outside the gene matches: 5. The CDR3 totals 14 residues. Germline V gene sequence: CDR1 MGHDK, CDR2 SYGVNS. CDR3 DNA sequence: TGTGCCAGCAACCCGACAGGGAATAATTCACCCCTCCACTTT. This gives the protein CASNPTGNNSPLHF.

This clone was seen only a few times. The same CDR3 also results from other DNA sequences found in this sample. The rearrangement links TRBV5-4 to TRBJ1-1, with D unresolved. The germline V and J ends were trimmed by 0 bases and 0 bases, with 3 bases remaining between them. In germline, CDR1 is SGHNT, CDR2 YYREEE (reference sequence). The CDR3 spans 13 residues. The CDR3 DNA is TGTGCCAGCAGCTTGGCTCTGAACACTGAAGCTTTCTTT. It translates to CASSLALNTEAFF.

The rearrangement links TRBV9 to TRBJ2-3; 7 nucleotides match TRBD2. Germline V gene sequence: CDR1 SGDLS, CDR2 YYNGEE. Germline trimming cut 5 bases from V and 6 bases from J; bases unmatched to any gene: 12. This CDR3 comprises 15 residues. DNA for the CDR3: TGTGCCAGCAGTAGGGCCCAGCGGGACTTCGATACGCAGTATTTT. It is translated as CASSRAQRDFDTQYF. The full variable domain, its missing parts supplied by reference TRBV9 and TRBJ2-3, is DSGVTQTPKHLITATGQRVTLRCSPRSGDLSVYWYQQSLDQGLQFLIQYYNGEERAKGNILERFSAQQFPDLHSELNLSSLELGDSALYFCASSRAQRDFDTQYFGPGTRLTVL.

The chain links TRBV18 to TRBJ2-2; a weak D match, TRBD1 (6 bases). V dropped 4 bases and J dropped 1 base, with 10 bases sitting between them. The germline gives CDR1 KGHSH, CDR2 LQKENI. The CDR3 contains 15 residues. CDR3 in amino acids: CASSRTGQNTGELFF. CDR3 sequence (DNA): TGTGCCAGCTCACGGACGGGACAGAACACCGGGGAGCTGTTTTTT.

This sequence joins TRBV5-1 and TRBJ2-2; 11 bases match TRBD1. The CDR3 sequence is 15 residues long. V shed 4 bases, J shed 6 bases, and the junction held 5 bases outside the gene matches. In germline, CDR1 is SGHRS, CDR2 YFSETQ. The chain's CDR3 is CASSLGQGAPGELFF. The CDR3 nucleotides are TGCGCCAGCAGCCTCGGACAGGGGGCACCCGGGGAGCTGTTTTTT.

This chain joins TRBV19 and TRBJ2-7; 9 bases agree with TRBD1. Unmatched junction bases numbered 8, after V lost 4 bases and J lost 4 bases. Germline V CDR1 and CDR2: LNHDA, SQIVND (reference sequence). This CDR3 has 15 residues. The CDR3 loop reads CASSTLGTGMYEQYF. The CDR3 DNA reads TGTGCCAGTAGTACCTTAGGGACAGGGATGTACGAGCAGTACTTC.

The V call is TRBV5-1, the J call TRBJ1-6, with TRBD1 identical over 9 bases. From germline, CDR1 is SGHRS and CDR2 YFSETQ. This CDR3 spans 16 amino acids. With V trimmed by 3 bases and J by 5 bases, 6 bases remained unmatched. The CDR3 loop is CASSYGTGFDNSPLHF. In nucleotides, the CDR3 is TGCGCCAGCAGCTACGGGACAGGGTTTGATAATTCACCCCTCCACTTT.

This clone was seen more than once but under ten times. The chain is built from TRBV7-9 and TRBJ2-7; D call uncertain. V lost 5 bases and J lost 7, with 18 bases in between. The germline CDR1 and CDR2 sequences are SEHNR and FQNEAQ (reference sequence). The length of the CDR3 is 14 residues. DNA for the CDR3: TGTGCCAGCAGCCGTCTCGACTCATCCTTAGAGCAGTACTTC. It encodes CASSRLDSSLEQYF. Supplemented by reference TRBV7-9 and TRBJ2-7, the full variable domain reads DTGVSQNPRHKITKRGQNVTFRCDPISEHNRLYWYRQTLGQGPEFLTYFQNEAQLEKSRLLSDRFSAERPKGSFSTLEIQRTEQGDSAMYLCASSRLDSSLEQYFGPGTRLTVT.

This clone was found once. The V call is TRBV5-1, the J call TRBJ2-5; TRBD1 aligns across 8 bases. V shed 3 bases and J 0 bases; nucleotides not matched to a gene: 1. This CDR3 spans 14 amino acids. The germline CDR1 and CDR2 sequences are SGHRS and YFSETQ. CDR3 nucleotide sequence: TGCGCCAGCAGCTCGACAGGGGACCAAGAGACCCAGTACTTC. This sequence encodes CASSSTGDQETQYF.

The CDR3 nucleotides are TGTGCCAGCAGTGAGCTATCAGGCCTCGGCGGGGAGCTGTTTTTT. As protein: CASSELSGLGGELFF. The chain links TRBV6-1 to TRBJ2-2; D is unresolved. Per the germline V gene, CDR1 is MNHNS and CDR2 is SASEGT. The CDR3 consists of 15 residues. Trimming pared 3 bases from V and 7 bases from J, leaving 15 bases between.

Turning to this clone: The junction departs from the called germline gene at one end, perhaps through a read error. The genes are TRBV27 and TRBJ2-3; the match to TRBD2 covers 9 bases. The CDR3 runs 16 residues. CDR1 is MNHEY and CDR2 is SMNVEV in the germline V gene (reference sequence). Here the CDR3 reads CASSRKGSGSIDTQYF. Written as DNA, the CDR3 is TGTGCCAGCAGTCGAAAAGGTAGCGGGAGCATAGATACGCAGTATTTT.

This clone has a handful of counts. The gene calls are TRBV14 and TRBJ1-1; 8 nucleotides match TRBD1. The CDR3 consists of 21 residues. Germline CDR1 reads SGHDN; CDR2 reads FVKESK. The junction had 24 bases not matched to a gene; V was cut back by 5 bases and J by 1 base. The CDR3 DNA reads as TGTGCCAGCAGCGCCCATGGACAGGGAGGAAAGAGAACAGGGGGGAACACTGAAGCTTTCTTT. It specifies CASSAHGQGGKRTGGNTEAFF.

The V and J genes are TRBV3-1 (or the pseudogene TRBV3-2) and TRBJ2-1; TRBD2 might be the D (5 bases). Looked up from germline, CDR1 is LGHDT and CDR2 is YNNKEL (reference sequence). There are 16 residues in the CDR3. Trimming pared 4 bases from V and 4 bases from J, leaving 17 bases between. CDR3 sequence (DNA): TGTGCCAGCAGCCTAAACATCGGCGGAGGATACAATGAGCAGTTCTTC. The encoded protein is CASSLNIGGGYNEQFF.

This clone was seen many times. CDR3 in amino acids: CASSLGRTYEQYF. Here the CDR3 DNA reads TGTGCCAGCAGCTTGGGCAGGACCTACGAGCAGTACTTC. The V gene is TRBV5-6, the J gene TRBJ2-7; D remains unclear. Trimming cost V 0 bases and J 2 bases, with 6 bases left between them. The V gene's germline CDR1 is SGHDT and CDR2 YYEEEE. This CDR3 has 13 amino acids.

The genes are TRBV4-2 and TRBJ1-6; possibly TRBD1 for D (6 bases). This CDR3 spans 16 amino acids. The germline V gene has CDR1 LGHNA and CDR2 YNFKEQ. The germline V and J ends were trimmed by 0 bases and 2 bases, with 8 bases remaining between them. CDR3 sequence reads: CASSQDRGAYNSPLHF. The CDR3 DNA follows: TGTGCCAGCAGCCAAGACAGGGGCGCCTATAATTCACCCCTCCACTTT.

This clone was picked up a small number of times. The V and J genes are TRBV2 and TRBJ2-7, with 7 nucleotides matching TRBD1. This CDR3 is built from 16 residues. Losses at the gene ends were 3 bases for V and 0 bases for J; bases not matched to a gene: 8. Germline CDR1 is SNHLY and CDR2 is FYNNEI. The CDR3 DNA reads as TGTGCCAGCAGTGAGCCGGACAGGCCTTCCTCCTACGAGCAGTACTTC. It codes for CASSEPDRPSSYEQYF.

The chain is built from TRBV5-6 and TRBJ1-1, with 7 bases fitting TRBD1. CDR3 length equals 16 residues. The ends lost 4 bases at V and 1 base at J; junction bases unmatched: 10. Germline V gene sequence: CDR1 SGHDT, CDR2 YYEEEE. CDR3 nucleotides: TGTGCCAGCAGCCCCATGGCGGACAGGCGGAACACTGAAGCTTTCTTT. This codes for CASSPMADRRNTEAFF.